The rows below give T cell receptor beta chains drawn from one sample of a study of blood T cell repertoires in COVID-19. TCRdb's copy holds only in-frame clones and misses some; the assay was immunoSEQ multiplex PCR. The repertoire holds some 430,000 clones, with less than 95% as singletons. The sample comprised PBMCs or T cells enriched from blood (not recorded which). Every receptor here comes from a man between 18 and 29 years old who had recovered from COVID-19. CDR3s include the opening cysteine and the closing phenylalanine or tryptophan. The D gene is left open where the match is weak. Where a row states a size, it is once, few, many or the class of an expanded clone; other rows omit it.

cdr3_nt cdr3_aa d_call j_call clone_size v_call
TGTGCCAGCAGTTTGCTCCGACTAGCAGGAAGAGAGGAGCAGTACTTC CASSLLRLAGREEQYF TRBD2 TRBJ2-7 once TRBV28
TGTGCCAGCAGCTCTAGCGGGGGGACCGCAGATACGCAGTATTTT CASSSSGGTADTQYF TRBD2 TRBJ2-3 - TRBV6-5
TGTGCCAGCAGGACCAGAGGGAGGGGCACTGAAGCTTTCTTT CASRTRGRGTEAFF - TRBJ1-1 - TRBV3-1/TRBV3-2
TGTGCCTGGAGTGTCGCTTCGGACAGGAGGGATGAAAAACTGTTTTTT CAWSVASDRRDEKLFF TRBD1 TRBJ1-4 - TRBV30
TGTGCCAGCAGCTTACCCCTACGGACTGAAGCTTTCTTT CASSLPLRTEAFF - TRBJ1-1 - TRBV7-9
TGTGCCAGCTCACCATGGGTACAGGGCAGCACTGAAGCTTTCTTT CASSPWVQGSTEAFF - TRBJ1-1 - TRBV18
TGTGCCAGCAGCTATACAGGGGGCGGGGGCACTGAAGCTTTCTTT CASSYTGGGGTEAFF TRBD1 TRBJ1-1 many TRBV5-5
TGTGCCAGCAGCTTCCAAGCGGGAGGCTCCTACAATGAGCAGTTCTTC CASSFQAGGSYNEQFF TRBD2 TRBJ2-1 - TRBV11-2
TGTGCCTGGAGTCTCCCTGCGGGACTCACTAACTATGGCTACACCTTC CAWSLPAGLTNYGYTF - TRBJ1-2 - TRBV30
TGTGCCAGCAGCGTAGAGGGGATCAGGGGACAGGGCAATGAGCAGTTCTTC CASSVEGIRGQGNEQFF TRBD1 TRBJ2-1 - TRBV9
TGTGCCAGCAGCCAGGGAGCGGGACAGGGATATGGCTACACCTTC CASSQGAGQGYGYTF TRBD1 TRBJ1-2 - TRBV3-1/TRBV3-2
TGTGCCAGTAAACTAGCGGGAGGCACCGTAGAGCAGTTCTTC CASKLAGGTVEQFF TRBD2 TRBJ2-1 - TRBV19
TGTGCCAGCAGCCAAGATCGCAATGAGCAGTTCTTC CASSQDRNEQFF - TRBJ2-1 - TRBV3-1/TRBV3-2
TGCGCCAGCAGCTTGGGCCCAGGGCCATCCTACGAGCAGTACTTC CASSLGPGPSYEQYF - TRBJ2-7 - TRBV5-1
TGCGCCAGCAGCTTGGGTAGGGACATTCGGGAGACCCAGTACTTC CASSLGRDIRETQYF - TRBJ2-5 - TRBV5-1
TGCGCCAGCAGCTTGGGAACCGGGACACAGCAAAACATTCAGTACTTC CASSLGTGTQQNIQYF - TRBJ2-4 - TRBV5-1
TGTGCCAGTAGTCCAGACAGGGGGACCAACGTCCTGACTTTC CASSPDRGTNVLTF TRBD1 TRBJ2-6 - TRBV19
TGCGCCAGCAGCCCCGGGCCCCGGACAGGGAACACCGGGGAGCTGTTTTTT CASSPGPRTGNTGELFF TRBD1 TRBJ2-2 - TRBV5-1
TGTGCCAGCAGCTTAACAGCGGGGGCGCGAGGCTACACCTTC CASSLTAGARGYTF - TRBJ1-2 - TRBV7-3
TGTGCCAGCAGCGAGGGACAGGCCGGAAACACCATATATTTT CASSEGQAGNTIYF TRBD1 TRBJ1-3 - TRBV5-8
TGTGCCAGCAGCCGCACGGGGCGGGACAGGGATGTGTTTTTT CASSRTGRDRDVFF TRBD1 TRBJ1-4 - TRBV3-1/TRBV3-2
TGTGCCAGCAGTGAAGCGGGCACTAACACTGAAGCTTTCTTT CASSEAGTNTEAFF - TRBJ1-1 - TRBV25-1
TGTGCCAGCAGCGTAGCCGAGGACTTAGATGGCTACACCTTC CASSVAEDLDGYTF - TRBJ1-2 - TRBV9
TGTGCCAGCAGGCAGGGTCTAGAAGCTTTCTTT CASRQGLEAFF - TRBJ1-1 - TRBV28
TGCAGCGTTGGCCGGGACTCCTACGAGCAGTACTTC CSVGRDSYEQYF - TRBJ2-7 once TRBV29-1
TGTGCCAGTAGTGCCGGAGAGACCCAGTACTTC CASSAGETQYF - TRBJ2-5 - TRBV19
TGTGCCAGCTCACCAGGACGGGACTCTGGGGCCAACGTCCTGACTTTC CASSPGRDSGANVLTF - TRBJ2-6 - TRBV18
TGCGCCAGCAGCCAAGAGGTGACAGGGGCCAACTATGGCTACACCTTC CASSQEVTGANYGYTF TRBD1 TRBJ1-2 - TRBV4-1
TGCGCCAGCAGCCGGTCGACTAGCGGGGCTTACAATGAGCAGTTCTTC CASSRSTSGAYNEQFF TRBD2 TRBJ2-1 - TRBV4-1
TGTGCCAGCAGCCTCCGACAGGGCTATAGCTACACCTTC CASSLRQGYSYTF TRBD1 TRBJ1-2 - TRBV11-1
TGTGCCAGTAGTTTTTCTCAGGGAAATCAGCCCCAGCATTTT CASSFSQGNQPQHF - TRBJ1-5 many TRBV19
TGTGCCAGCAGCGCCCGGGGACAGGGTGAGGGCAATGAGCAGTTCTTC CASSARGQGEGNEQFF TRBD1 TRBJ2-1 - TRBV13
TGTGCCAGCAGTAGCGGTTCAAGCTCTGGAAACACCATATATTTT CASSSGSSSGNTIYF - TRBJ1-3 - TRBV3-1/TRBV3-2
TGTGCCAGTAGGAGCGGAAATCAGCCCCAGCATTTT CASRSGNQPQHF - TRBJ1-5 once TRBV7-2
TGTGCCAGCAGTTTCCGGGGTGGAGAGACCCAGTACTTC CASSFRGGETQYF - TRBJ2-5 - TRBV27
TGTGCCAGCAGCCATTATCAGCCCCAGCATTTT CASSHYQPQHF - TRBJ1-5 - TRBV9
TGTGCCAGCAGCCCGAGGGTTAACGGGGAGCTGTTTTTT CASSPRVNGELFF - TRBJ2-2 few TRBV7-3
TGCGCCAGCAGACCAACTCCAGGTGAAGATGAAAAACTGTTTTTT CASRPTPGEDEKLFF - TRBJ1-4 - TRBV4-1
TGTGCCAGCAGTCGAGGGGGTTCCTCAGGAAACACCATATATTTT CASSRGGSSGNTIYF - TRBJ1-3 - TRBV6-5
TGTGCCAGCAGCCGAACAGAAGGAACAGTCTATGGCTACACCTTC CASSRTEGTVYGYTF - TRBJ1-2 - TRBV3-1/TRBV3-2
TGTGCTAGTGGTTTGATTTTCGAGACAGGGGTTTCCAATCGGGTTCAGCCCCAGCATTTT CASGLIFETGVSNRVQPQHF TRBD1 TRBJ1-5 - TRBV12-5
TGTGCCAGCAGCAAAGGATCGGGGCGGGGAACCACTGAAGCTTTCTTT CASSKGSGRGTTEAFF - TRBJ1-1 - TRBV21-1
TGCAGCGCCAAAGAGACAGGGCACACCGGGGAGCTGTTTTTT CSAKETGHTGELFF TRBD1 TRBJ2-2 - TRBV29-1
TGTGCCAGTTCATCGGGGGTAGGCTATGGCTACACCTTC CASSSGVGYGYTF - TRBJ1-2 - TRBV19
TGTGCCAGCAGCTTCAGGGGGCCTCAGCCCCAGCATTTT CASSFRGPQPQHF TRBD1 TRBJ1-5 - TRBV7-8
TGTGCCAGCAGCTTGGACAGGGGGCTAGTGGCAAACTATGGCTACACCTTC CASSLDRGLVANYGYTF TRBD1 TRBJ1-2 - TRBV13
TGTGCCAGCAGCCGTCCGAGTATGACAATGAACACTGAAGCTTTCTTT CASSRPSMTMNTEAFF - TRBJ1-1 - TRBV7-8